This T cell receptor (beta chain) was sequenced during a study of blood T cells in healthy people across ages. CDR1 MDHEN and CDR2 SYDVKM come from the germline V gene. The CDR3 is made up of 15 amino acids. V was pared by 8 bases and J by 4 bases, with 17 bases between. A second PCR of 7 to 11 cycles used a sample-barcoded 5' primer and a J-beta primer mix. TCRdb called the 5' RACE reads again in MiXCR, with one record for every CDR3 protein. The sample records 1 million or so distinct CDR3 sequences, approximately 25% being singletons. A further study also used this sample, focusing on T cells of mothers and their children. That paper states: The study sampled a few healthy Caucasian mothers and their six children.

Sequencing was done on a sample of blood. The chain has TRBV28 and TRBJ1-4; tentatively, D is TRBD1 (5 bases). The receptor's source is a girl aged 2-10 years in good health. In DNA, the CDR3 is TGTGCCAGCGGGTCCCGGGACGGACTTAATGAAAAACTGTTTTTT. Its translation: CASGSRDGLNEKLFF. The full variable domain, with the rest looked up from reference TRBV28 and TRBJ1-4, is DVKVTQSSRYLVKRTGEKVFLECVQDMDHENMFWYRQDPGLGLRLIYFSYDVKMKEKGDIPEGYSVSREKKERFSLILESASTNQTSMYLCASGSRDGLNEKLFFGSGTQLSVL.